A selection of T cell receptor beta chains follows, all from one sample in a study of blood T cell repertoires in COVID-19. Generated by immunoSEQ multiplex PCR, the TCRdb table keeps only in-frame clones and is missing some. The profile shows under 70,000 clones, about 93% of them singletons. The sample consisted of peripheral blood. These receptors came from a man at least 80 years old with acute or convalescent COVID-19. Both conserved end residues are part of each CDR3. Each record gives: V gene, CDR3 protein.

v_call: TRBV19
cdr3_aa: CASRNEGQGSRPQHF

v_call: TRBV20-1
cdr3_aa: CSASPTSPETQYF

v_call: TRBV5-4
cdr3_aa: CASSTNSGTGEETQYF

v_call: TRBV7-9
cdr3_aa: CASSRLGVPEAFF

v_call: TRBV2
cdr3_aa: CASSDPGQGAYGYTF

v_call: TRBV3-1/TRBV3-2
cdr3_aa: CASRGLGDTIYF

v_call: TRBV5-1
cdr3_aa: CASSSGLAGGRGTDTQYF

v_call: TRBV6-5
cdr3_aa: CASSYGAGHQPQHF

v_call: TRBV5-1
cdr3_aa: CASSLVGQGKYEQYF

v_call: TRBV28
cdr3_aa: CASTLGAGGTYEQYF